The rows below give T cell receptor beta chains drawn from one sample of a study of shared clonotypes between healthy human individuals. Generated by immunoSEQ multiplex PCR, the TCRdb table keeps only in-frame clones and is missing some. This table holds over 2 million clones, roughly 90% found once. Sequenced input: naive CD4+ T cells from PBMCs. The receptors come from a man between 18 and 35 years old in good health. Some clones in this sample may be carry-over from other donors' samples. Each CDR3 is given without its conserved first and last residue.

v_call: TRBV7-3; cdr3_aa: ASSAPGTSGIDEQF
v_call: TRBV28; cdr3_aa: ASSLNLRGRGYT
v_call: TRBV2; cdr3_aa: ASREGTGAFTGELF
v_call: TRBV25-1; cdr3_aa: ASSGDSGQETQY
v_call: TRBV5-1; cdr3_aa: ASSPGTSVPAKNIQY
v_call: TRBV18; cdr3_aa: ASSPVASGSSYEQY
v_call: TRBV18; cdr3_aa: ASSVTGGSTGELF
v_call: TRBV5-1; cdr3_aa: ASSLSPRASPDTQY
v_call: TRBV27; cdr3_aa: ASSLRRQQPQH
v_call: TRBV5-1; cdr3_aa: ASSLDRGEKLF
v_call: TRBV29-1; cdr3_aa: SVESSLGYGYT
v_call: TRBV7-3; cdr3_aa: ASSPNLQGDEQF
v_call: TRBV27; cdr3_aa: ASSPPPRVGQPQH
v_call: TRBV5-4; cdr3_aa: ASSRWDSYGYT
v_call: TRBV11-2; cdr3_aa: ASSPRGSAPNEQF
v_call: TRBV30; cdr3_aa: AGLSWGLNEQY
v_call: TRBV19; cdr3_aa: ASSITPLAGKGWTQY
v_call: TRBV9; cdr3_aa: ASSVSTRAGATGEQF
v_call: TRBV10-3; cdr3_aa: AISEGLEGDTQY
v_call: TRBV5-1; cdr3_aa: ASSLGQGIGEAF
v_call: TRBV6-5; cdr3_aa: ASSYWGGSDNEQF
v_call: TRBV20-1; cdr3_aa: SASGEQPQH
v_call: TRBV11-2; cdr3_aa: ASSLVLAGIETQY
v_call: TRBV21-1; cdr3_aa: ASAECPGQWTDTQY
v_call: TRBV7-3; cdr3_aa: ASSLRLADHNEQF
v_call: TRBV5-4; cdr3_aa: ASSLVPGTNYGYT
v_call: TRBV18; cdr3_aa: ASSPKDSKQNIQY
v_call: TRBV18; cdr3_aa: ASSPGHRGNYGYT
v_call: TRBV19; cdr3_aa: ASRADRWGTEAF
v_call: TRBV6-1; cdr3_aa: ASSVQGSGYT
v_call: TRBV7-3; cdr3_aa: ASSLGLTSTDTQY
v_call: TRBV15; cdr3_aa: ATSREGNQPQH
v_call: TRBV5-6; cdr3_aa: ASSLLPSGTSTDTQY
v_call: TRBV4-1; cdr3_aa: ASSGCEEPQSRANVLT
v_call: TRBV28; cdr3_aa: ASNPTGVRSGNTIY
v_call: TRBV18; cdr3_aa: ASSSGGQDTEAF
v_call: TRBV5-4; cdr3_aa: ASSLGQGEGYT